This TCR beta chain emerged from a study of cytomegalovirus exposure and HLA in healthy donors. Points from the study as a whole: Earlier results showed most TCR beta V segments being productive about 87% or about 30% of the time. Several of the most significant clusters appeared, in a later analysis, to be linked to common viral pathogens.

60 Vbeta and 13 Jbeta primers were used in PCR. Using immunoSEQ multiplex PCR, the repertoire was profiled, and TCRdb retains in-frame clones only, with some absent. The sample holds under 150,000 clones; 70% to 75% are singletons and the top ten take roughly 3%. The V end was cut by 5 bases, the J end by 5 bases, with 16 bases between. The CDR3 covers 14 residues. From germline, CDR1 is MNHNS and CDR2 SASEGT. Regarding this clone: Its antigen is still unknown.

Sequencing was performed on PBMCs. This TCR derives from a man under 40 in good health and CMV-seronegative. The genes are TRBV6-1 and TRBJ2-7; no clear D gene. This chain's CDR3 is CASSIEVSANEQYF. Here the CDR3 DNA reads TGTGCCAGCAGTATCGAGGTCTCAGCAAACGAGCAGTACTTC.